This T cell receptor (beta chain) was found in a study of T cell responses to AZD1222 COVID-19 vaccine. Remarks on this clone: The junction shows a germline mismatch at one end, possibly a read error.

Sequenced by immunoSEQ multiplex PCR; TCRdb stores in-frame clones only, minus some. The sample lists 130,000 to 150,000 clones; 92% were seen once. Germline V gene data show CDR1 as SGHTA and CDR2 as FQGNSA. The CDR3 is 15 residues long. Sequenced here: peripheral blood, sampled on day 0 of AZD1222 vaccination. This TCR was recovered from an adult in good health. The chain is built from TRBV7-2 and TRBJ2-4; either TRBD1 or TRBD2 may fit D (5 bases each). The CDR3 coding sequence is TGTGCCAGCACCTTAGGGCGGTTGGGGGAAAACATTCAGTACTTC. This gives the protein CASTLGRLGENIQYF.